These T cell receptor beta chains were read from a single sample in a study of post-analysis software for immune sequencing data. TCRdb recomputed calls from the PCR reads with MiXCR, one row per CDR3 protein. The data contain hundreds of thousands of distinct CDR3 sequences, approximately 46% of them singletons. Sequenced: blood. The receptor set was obtained from a girl aged 5-17 years with multiple sclerosis. CDR3s include the opening cysteine and the closing phenylalanine or tryptophan. Each record gives: D gene, clone size, J gene, V gene, CDR3 length, CDR3 DNA, CDR3 protein. The D gene is left open where the match is weak. Expanded clones get a size class; other rows say once, few or many, or leave the size out.

NA	NA	TRBJ2-1	TRBV6-2/TRBV6-3	14	TGTGCCAGCAACCCTAGCGAGGCCTACAATGAGCAGTTCTTC	CASNPSEAYNEQFF
NA	NA	TRBJ1-1	TRBV12-3/TRBV12-4	13	TGTGCCAGCAGTTTAAAGGGCTACACTGAAGCTTTCTTT	CASSLKGYTEAFF
NA	NA	TRBJ2-1	TRBV20-1	15	TGCAGTGCTAACCCCAATGGGGGAGCGGGCAATGAGCAGTTCTTC	CSANPNGGAGNEQFF
TRBD2	NA	TRBJ2-3	TRBV20-1	14	TGCAGTGCTAATAGCGGGAGGATGACAGATACGCAGTATTTT	CSANSGRMTDTQYF
NA	NA	TRBJ1-6	TRBV30	14	TGTGCCTGGAGTTCGGCACAGGGCAATTCACCCCTCCACTTT	CAWSSAQGNSPLHF
TRBD2	NA	TRBJ2-3	TRBV4-1	16	TGCGCCAGCAGCCAAGCTAGCGGGAGGGTGCCAGATACGCAGTATTTT	CASSQASGRVPDTQYF
NA	NA	TRBJ2-7	TRBV12-3/TRBV12-4	14	TGTGCCAGCAGTTTACCGACACAGGGTTACGAGCAGTACTTC	CASSLPTQGYEQYF
NA	NA	TRBJ1-4	TRBV3-1	13	TGTACCAGCAGGTCCAAGGAGGGTGAAAAACTGTTTTTT	CTSRSKEGEKLFF
NA	NA	TRBJ1-2	TRBV7-9	16	TGTGCCAGCAGCTTAGTCCCACAGCCAACTAACTATGGCTACACCTTC	CASSLVPQPTNYGYTF
NA	many	TRBJ1-2	TRBV29-1	12	TGCAGCGTTGATTGGGGAGACTATGGCTACACCTTC	CSVDWGDYGYTF
TRBD1	NA	TRBJ2-1	TRBV20-1	15	TGCAGTGCTAGACAACAGGGGAGCTCCTACAATGAGCAGTTCTTC	CSARQQGSSYNEQFF
NA	NA	TRBJ2-1	TRBV5-1	16	TGCGCCAGCAGCTTGGTTGGGCTAGTGGGTTACAATGAGCAGTTCTTC	CASSLVGLVGYNEQFF
NA	NA	TRBJ2-1	TRBV5-6	18	TGTGCCAGCAGCCCCGGGACGGGAGCGGGACAGATATACAATGAGCAGTTCTTC	CASSPGTGAGQIYNEQFF
TRBD1	few	TRBJ2-3	TRBV5-6	17	TGTGCCAGCAGCTTACGCCGGGACAGGGAGGTCACAGATACGCAGTATTTT	CASSLRRDREVTDTQYF